This is a list of T cell receptor beta chains from one sample in a study of blood T cell repertoires in COVID-19. Method: immunoSEQ multiplex PCR; TCRdb's copy keeps in-frame clones and lacks some. Among hundreds of thousands of clones listed, 85% were seen once. Sequencing input: peripheral blood. These receptors were taken from a woman aged 18-29 years with acute or convalescent COVID-19. Each CDR3 is given with its conserved first and last residue. D genes are given only for firm matches. For some rows the clone size is stated as once, few or many, or as a class when expanded; others skip it.

CASSQGLPPAEQYF | TGTGCCAGCAGCCAAGGACTCCCCCCAGCCGAGCAGTACTTC | TRBV3-1/TRBV3-2 | - | - | TRBJ2-7
CASSSHSGSYNEQFF | TGTGCCAGCAGCTCCCACTCCGGGTCGTACAATGAGCAGTTCTTC | TRBV6-6 | - | - | TRBJ2-1
CARRTGSDTQYF | TGTGCCAGACGGACAGGGTCAGATACGCAGTATTTT | TRBV7-3 | TRBD1 | - | TRBJ2-3
CASSGGQGSTNEKLFF | TGTGCCAGCAGTGGAGGACAGGGTTCAACTAATGAAAAACTGTTTTTT | TRBV6-1 | TRBD1 | once | TRBJ1-4
CASSIVGGNYGYTF | TGTGCCAGTAGTATAGTAGGGGGCAACTATGGCTACACCTTC | TRBV19 | TRBD1 | - | TRBJ1-2
CASSSLEDFYGYTF | TGTGCCAGCAGCTCCCTGGAGGACTTCTATGGCTACACCTTC | TRBV9 | - | once | TRBJ1-2
CASTGTGLNSPLHF | TGTGCCAGCACCGGGACAGGGTTAAATTCACCCCTCCACTTT | TRBV2 | TRBD1 | once | TRBJ1-6
CASSLGGGTAGNYGYTF | TGCGCCAGCAGCTTGGGCGGCGGGACAGCTGGGAACTATGGCTACACCTTC | TRBV5-1 | TRBD1 | - | TRBJ1-2
CATRDVVADTQYF | TGTGCCACCAGAGATGTAGTGGCAGATACGCAGTATTTT | TRBV24-1 | - | - | TRBJ2-3
CASRGREEAFF | TGTGCCAGCAGAGGGAGGGAGGAAGCTTTCTTT | TRBV6-5 | - | - | TRBJ1-1
CASSPRQTVNTEAFF | TGTGCCAGCTCACCTCGACAAACCGTGAACACTGAAGCTTTCTTT | TRBV18 | - | - | TRBJ1-1
CASSQDPLGLAVVEEQFF | TGCGCCAGCAGCCAAGATCCCCTCGGACTAGCGGTAGTGGAGGAGCAGTTCTTC | TRBV4-1 | TRBD2 | - | TRBJ2-1
CASSSIGQRDIQYF | TGTGCCAGCTCATCCATCGGCCAGCGGGACATTCAGTACTTC | TRBV18 | - | - | TRBJ2-4
CASSPWGERISYNEQFF | TGTGCCAGCAGTCCTTGGGGGGAAAGGATTTCCTACAATGAGCAGTTCTTC | TRBV28 | - | - | TRBJ2-1
CASNTQGSTEAFF | TGTGCCAGTAATACACAGGGCAGCACTGAAGCTTTCTTT | TRBV19 | - | few | TRBJ1-1
CASGPGHTESGANVLTF | TGTGCTAGTGGACCGGGACACACAGAATCTGGGGCCAACGTCCTGACTTTC | TRBV12-5 | - | - | TRBJ2-6
CASSQDSVGGREQYF | TGTGCCAGCAGCCAAGATTCGGTCGGAGGGCGGGAGCAGTACTTC | TRBV3-1/TRBV3-2 | - | - | TRBJ2-7
CASSTGKGREQYF | TGTGCCAGCAGTACAGGGAAGGGGCGCGAGCAGTACTTC | TRBV6-5 | - | - | TRBJ2-7
CASSFDTSANNEQFF | TGTGCCAGCAGCTTTGATACTAGCGCTAACAATGAGCAGTTCTTC | TRBV7-6 | TRBD2 | - | TRBJ2-1
CASRSTSRGDEQYF | TGTGCCAGCAGGTCGACTAGCCGCGGCGACGAGCAGTACTTC | TRBV5-4 | TRBD2 | few | TRBJ2-7
CASSKTGQGEVTQYF | TGCGCCAGCAGCAAAACGGGACAGGGGGAAGTGACCCAGTACTTC | TRBV4-1 | TRBD1 | - | TRBJ2-5
CASRATANTEAFF | TGCGCCAGCAGAGCGACAGCAAACACTGAAGCTTTCTTT | TRBV10-1 | - | - | TRBJ1-1
CASSYGTVPSYEQYF | TGTGCCAGCAGCTACGGGACAGTACCCTCCTACGAGCAGTACTTC | TRBV6-5 | TRBD1 | many | TRBJ2-7
CASERAVSYNEQFF | TGTGCCAGCGAGAGGGCAGTCTCCTACAATGAGCAGTTCTTC | TRBV11-2 | - | - | TRBJ2-1
CAIRRGGLNLSGNTIYF | TGTGCCATCAGAAGAGGAGGACTAAATCTCTCTGGAAACACCATATATTTT | TRBV10-3 | - | once | TRBJ1-3
CASSSGQGVYF | TGTGCCAGCAGTTCTGGACAGGGCGTGTACTTC | TRBV27 | TRBD1 | - | TRBJ2-7
CASSLFHNKDEQYF | TGTGCCAGCAGCCTCTTCCACAACAAAGACGAGCAGTACTTC | TRBV11-2 | - | - | TRBJ2-7
CASSTTGGLGRNEQFF | TGTGCCAGCAGTACGACAGGGGGCCTGGGTAGAAATGAGCAGTTCTTC | TRBV27 | TRBD1 | - | TRBJ2-1
CASSSRDTSTDTQYF | TGTGCCAGCAGCTCCCGGGACACCAGCACAGATACGCAGTATTTT | TRBV7-9 | - | - | TRBJ2-3
CASSSGGSGTEAFF | TGCGCCAGCAGCTCAGGGGGGAGCGGCACTGAAGCTTTCTTT | TRBV5-1 | TRBD1 | - | TRBJ1-1